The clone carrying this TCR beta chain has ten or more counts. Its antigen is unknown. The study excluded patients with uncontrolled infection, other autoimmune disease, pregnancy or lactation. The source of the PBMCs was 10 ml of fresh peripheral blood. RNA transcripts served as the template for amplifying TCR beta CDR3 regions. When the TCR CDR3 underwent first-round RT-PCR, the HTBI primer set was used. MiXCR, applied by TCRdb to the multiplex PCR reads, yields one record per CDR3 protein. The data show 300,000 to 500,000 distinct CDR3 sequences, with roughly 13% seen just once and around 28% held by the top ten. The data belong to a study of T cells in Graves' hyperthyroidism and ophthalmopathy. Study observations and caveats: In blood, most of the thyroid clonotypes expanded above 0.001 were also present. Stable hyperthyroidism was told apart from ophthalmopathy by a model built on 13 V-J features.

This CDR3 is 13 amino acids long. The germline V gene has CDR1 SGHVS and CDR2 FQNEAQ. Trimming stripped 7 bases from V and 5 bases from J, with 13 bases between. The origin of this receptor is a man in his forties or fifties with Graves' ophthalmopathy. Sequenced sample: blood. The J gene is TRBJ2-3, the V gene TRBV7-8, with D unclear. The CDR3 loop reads CASNNAAGDTQYF. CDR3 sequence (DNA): TGTGCCAGCAACAACGCCGCAGGAGATACGCAGTATTTT.